This is a list of T cell receptor beta chains from one sample in a study of CD8 T cells in Susac syndrome. From the immunoSEQ multiplex PCR reads, TCRdb called clonotypes with MiXCR, one entry per CDR3 protein. The sample has over 100,000 distinct CDR3 sequences; 92% are singletons. Sequenced material: CD8+ T cells from PBMCs. These receptors were collected from a human donor in good health. Each CDR3 is given with its conserved first and last residue. Each record gives: J gene, V gene, clone size, D gene, CDR3 protein, CDR3 DNA. D genes are given only for firm matches. The size field is filled for only some rows; it gives once, few, many or a size class.

>TRBJ2-6|TRBV4-3|NA|NA
CASSQVPSSGANVLTF
TGCGCCAGCAGCCAAGTGCCGAGCTCTGGGGCCAACGTCCTGACTTTC
>TRBJ2-3|TRBV7-2|NA|TRBD2
CASSASGGGGDTQYF
TGTGCCAGCAGCGCTAGCGGGGGTGGAGGTGATACGCAGTATTTT
>TRBJ2-2|TRBV12-3/TRBV12-4|NA|NA
CASRLGVPDGELFF
TGTGCCAGCAGGCTCGGGGTTCCGGACGGGGAGCTGTTTTTT
>TRBJ2-5|TRBV20-1|NA|NA
CSARVPAETQYF
TGCAGTGCTAGGGTTCCGGCAGAGACCCAGTACTTC
>TRBJ2-3|TRBV12-3/TRBV12-4|NA|NA
CASSLTRGVTDTQYF
TGTGCCAGCAGTTTGACTAGGGGAGTCACAGATACGCAGTATTTT
>TRBJ1-2|TRBV14|NA|NA
CASSPIARNYGYTF
TGTGCCAGCAGCCCGATCGCCAGGAACTATGGCTACACCTTC
>TRBJ2-6|TRBV20-1|NA|NA
CSAETGKRANVLTF
TGCAGTGCCGAGACGGGGAAGAGGGCCAACGTCCTGACTTTC
>TRBJ2-5|TRBV20-1|once|NA
CSAAPRGSIRETQYF
TGCAGTGCCGCTCCCAGGGGATCGATAAGGGAGACCCAGTACTTC
>TRBJ1-2|TRBV16|NA|NA
CASSQTALYGYTF
TGTGCCAGCAGCCAGACGGCCCTCTATGGCTACACCTTC
>TRBJ2-3|TRBV13|NA|NA
CASSPPAGGSTDTQYF
TGTGCCAGCAGCCCCCCGGCCGGGGGATCCACAGATACGCAGTATTTT
>TRBJ1-1|TRBV14|NA|NA
CASSRFRGERTEAFF
TGTGCCAGCAGCCGTTTTCGCGGGGAGAGGACTGAAGCTTTCTTT
>TRBJ1-1|TRBV7-9|NA|NA
CASSLPDLGGTEAFF
TGTGCCAGCAGCTTGCCTGACCTAGGAGGCACTGAAGCTTTCTTT
>TRBJ1-4|TRBV11-2|NA|NA
CASSLAPKSKVDLF
TGTGCCAGCAGCTTAGCCCCAAAATCGAAAGTGGATTTATTT
>TRBJ2-1|TRBV6-2/TRBV6-3|NA|NA
CASSQYGDLRGEGHEQFF
TGTGCCAGCAGTCAGTATGGGGACCTACGAGGCGAGGGGCATGAGCAGTTCTTC
>TRBJ1-2|TRBV12-3/TRBV12-4|NA|TRBD1
CASSLGGQNGYTF
TGTGCCAGCAGCCTAGGGGGCCAGAATGGCTACACCTTC
>TRBJ1-6|TRBV2|NA|NA
CASRGPPNSPLHF
TGTGCCAGCAGGGGACCTCCGAATTCACCCCTCCACTTT
>TRBJ2-5|TRBV19|NA|NA
CASSGPFPWGAEETQYF
TGTGCCAGTAGTGGCCCGTTTCCATGGGGAGCGGAGGAGACCCAGTACTTC
>TRBJ2-1|TRBV29-1|NA|TRBD2
CSVVSGRASIYEQFF
TGCAGCGTTGTTAGCGGGAGGGCCTCTATCTATGAGCAGTTCTTC
>TRBJ1-2|TRBV14|NA|NA
CASSQVSRSYGYTF
TGTGCCAGCAGCCAAGTGTCCAGATCCTATGGCTACACCTTC
>TRBJ1-2|TRBV7-2|NA|TRBD1
CASSHGQGAYGYTF
TGTGCCAGCAGCCACGGACAGGGGGCCTATGGCTACACCTTC
>TRBJ2-3|TRBV27|NA|TRBD2
CASSPVGSGGADTQYF
TGTGCCAGCAGTCCGGTGGGTAGCGGGGGGGCAGATACGCAGTATTTT
>TRBJ2-7|TRBV11-1|NA|NA
CASSFTRFSYEQYF
TGTGCCAGCAGCTTCACTAGATTCTCCTACGAGCAGTACTTC
>TRBJ1-3|TRBV3-1|NA|NA
CASSLADSRAGNTIYF
TGTGCCAGCAGCCTAGCGGACAGTCGTGCTGGAAACACCATATATTTT
>TRBJ2-2|TRBV29-1|NA|NA
CSARGREDPGELFF
TGCAGCGCCAGGGGGCGGGAGGATCCCGGGGAGCTGTTTTTT
>TRBJ2-7|TRBV27|NA|NA
CASSLQGPNSPYEQYF
TGTGCCAGCAGTTTACAGGGGCCTAATTCCCCCTACGAGCAGTACTTC
>TRBJ2-1|TRBV12-3/TRBV12-4|NA|NA
CASSSNAGGRGNEQFF
TGTGCCAGCAGTTCGAACGCCGGGGGCCGGGGAAATGAGCAGTTCTTC